This TCR beta chain was observed in a study of response to subunit inactivated influenza vaccine. Findings and caveats of the study: Each seasonal influenza vaccination recruits few new T cells, the authors suggested.

One entry per CDR3 protein, called by TCRdb with MiXCR from the RT-PCR reads. The table shows 800,000 to 1,000,000 distinct CDR3 sequences, with less than 25% occurring only once. This clonotype appeared a few times. The antigen remains undetermined. Germline V lookup: CDR1 SGHAT, CDR2 FQNNGV. The CDR3 is 18 residues long. V shed 5 bases, J shed 1 base, and the junction held 12 bases outside the gene matches. J is TRBJ1-2 and V is TRBV11-2; the match to TRBD1 covers 11 bases. The sequence came from a man in his fifties who received an inactivated influenza vaccine. Sequences were derived from PBMCs from blood, sampled approximately 5 days after vaccination. The CDR3 is CASSPGDRGFTFNYGYTF. The CDR3 nucleotides are TGTGCCAGCAGCCCAGGGGACAGGGGGTTTACTTTTAACTATGGCTACACCTTC. Full variable domain (missing parts from reference TRBV11-2 and TRBJ1-2): EAGVAQSPRYKIIEKRQSVAFWCNPISGHATLYWYQQILGQGPKLLIQFQNNGVVDDSQLPKDRFSAERLKGVDSTLKIQPAKLEDSAVYLCASSPGDRGFTFNYGYTFGSGTRLTVV.